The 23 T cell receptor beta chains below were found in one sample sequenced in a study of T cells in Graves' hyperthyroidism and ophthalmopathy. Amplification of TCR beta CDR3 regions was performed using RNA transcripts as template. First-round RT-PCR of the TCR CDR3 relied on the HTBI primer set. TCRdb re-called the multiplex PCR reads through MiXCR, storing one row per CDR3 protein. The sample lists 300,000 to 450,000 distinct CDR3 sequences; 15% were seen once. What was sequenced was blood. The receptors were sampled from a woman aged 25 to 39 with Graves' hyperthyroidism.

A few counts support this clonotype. CDR3 in DNA: TGTGCCTGGAGTGCTAGCGGGAGAAACATTCAGTACTTC. As protein: CAWSASGRNIQYF. This rearrangement joins TRBV30 to TRBJ2-4, with 10 bases aligning to TRBD2. The J segment lost 6 bases and the V segment lost 1 base, leaving 0 bases of the junction unmatched. The germline V gene has CDR1 GTSNPN and CDR2 SVGIG (reference sequence). This CDR3 has 13 amino acids.

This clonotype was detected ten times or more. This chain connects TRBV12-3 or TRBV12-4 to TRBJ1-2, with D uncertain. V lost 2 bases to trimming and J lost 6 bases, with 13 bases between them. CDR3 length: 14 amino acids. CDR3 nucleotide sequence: TGTGCCAGCAGTTTAAGCGAAGGTCGCGATGGCTACACCTTC. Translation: CASSLSEGRDGYTF.

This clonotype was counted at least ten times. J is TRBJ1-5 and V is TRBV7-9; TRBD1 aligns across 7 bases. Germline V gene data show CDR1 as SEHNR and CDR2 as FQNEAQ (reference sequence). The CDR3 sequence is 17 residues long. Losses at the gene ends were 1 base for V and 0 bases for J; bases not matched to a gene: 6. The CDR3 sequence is CASSLGGTEYSNQPQHF. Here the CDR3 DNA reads TGTGCCAGCAGCTTAGGCGGGACAGAGTATAGCAATCAGCCCCAGCATTTT.

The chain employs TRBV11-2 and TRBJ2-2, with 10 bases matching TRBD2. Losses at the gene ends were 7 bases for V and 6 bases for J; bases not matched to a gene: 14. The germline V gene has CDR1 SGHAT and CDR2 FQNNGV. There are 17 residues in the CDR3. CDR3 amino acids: CASTSGRAVPWAGELFF. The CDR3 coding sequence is TGTGCCAGCACGAGCGGGAGGGCCGTTCCTTGGGCCGGGGAGCTGTTTTTT.

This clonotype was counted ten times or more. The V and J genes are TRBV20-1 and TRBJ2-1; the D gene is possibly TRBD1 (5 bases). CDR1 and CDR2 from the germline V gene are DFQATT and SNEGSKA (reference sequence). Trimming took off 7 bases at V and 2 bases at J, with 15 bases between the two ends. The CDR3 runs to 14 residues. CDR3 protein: CSVQRLGAYNEQFF. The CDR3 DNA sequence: TGCAGTGTACAGAGGCTAGGGGCCTACAATGAGCAGTTCTTC.

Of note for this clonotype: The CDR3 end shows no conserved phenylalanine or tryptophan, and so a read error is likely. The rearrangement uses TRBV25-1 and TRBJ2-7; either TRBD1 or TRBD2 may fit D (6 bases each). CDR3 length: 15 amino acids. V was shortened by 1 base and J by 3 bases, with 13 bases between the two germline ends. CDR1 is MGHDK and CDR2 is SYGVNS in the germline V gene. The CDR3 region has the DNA TGTGCCAGCAGTGAATCACGGAGGGGGGACTACGAGCAGTACTCC. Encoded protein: CASSESRRGDYEQYS.

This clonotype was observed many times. CDR3: CAISPPVSTTSDYEQYF. In nucleotides, the CDR3 is TGTGCCATCTCACCACCGGTGTCCACGACTAGCGACTACGAGCAGTACTTC. This chain joins TRBV2 and TRBJ2-7, with 8 bases lining up with TRBD2. This CDR3 comprises 17 residues. V dropped 10 bases and J dropped 3; count of bases not matched to a gene: 20. From germline, CDR1 is SNHLY and CDR2 FYNNEI.

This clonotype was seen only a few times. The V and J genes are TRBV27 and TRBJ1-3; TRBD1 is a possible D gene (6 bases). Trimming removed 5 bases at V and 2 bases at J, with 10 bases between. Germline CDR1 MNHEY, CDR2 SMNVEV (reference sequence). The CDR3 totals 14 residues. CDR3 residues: CASSKGVAGNTIYF. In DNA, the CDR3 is TGTGCCAGCAGTAAGGGGGTAGCTGGAAACACCATATATTTT.

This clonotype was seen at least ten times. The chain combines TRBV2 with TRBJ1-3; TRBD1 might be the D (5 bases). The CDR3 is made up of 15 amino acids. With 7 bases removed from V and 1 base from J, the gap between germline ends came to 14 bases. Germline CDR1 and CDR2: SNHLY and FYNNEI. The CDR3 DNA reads TGTGCCAGCACCCGGGACTTACCATCTGGAAACACCATATATTTT. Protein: CASTRDLPSGNTIYF.

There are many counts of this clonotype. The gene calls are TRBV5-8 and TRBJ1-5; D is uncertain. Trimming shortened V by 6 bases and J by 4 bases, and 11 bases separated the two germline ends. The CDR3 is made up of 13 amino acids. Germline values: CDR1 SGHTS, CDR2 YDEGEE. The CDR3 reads CASTRRKNQPQHF. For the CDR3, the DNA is TGTGCCAGCACCAGACGGAAGAATCAGCCCCAGCATTTT.

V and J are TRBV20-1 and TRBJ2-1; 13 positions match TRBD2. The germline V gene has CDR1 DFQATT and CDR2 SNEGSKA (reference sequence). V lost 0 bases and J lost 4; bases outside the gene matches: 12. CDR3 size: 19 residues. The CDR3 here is CSARDPGLAGELKYNEQFF. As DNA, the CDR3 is TGCAGTGCTAGAGATCCAGGACTAGCGGGAGAATTAAAGTACAATGAGCAGTTCTTC.

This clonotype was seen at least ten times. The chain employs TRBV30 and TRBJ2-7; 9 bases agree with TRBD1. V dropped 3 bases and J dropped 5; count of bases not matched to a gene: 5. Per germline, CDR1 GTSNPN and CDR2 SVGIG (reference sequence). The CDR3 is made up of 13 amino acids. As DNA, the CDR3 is TGTGCCTGGAGAGGGACAGGGACCCACGAGCAGTACTTC. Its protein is CAWRGTGTHEQYF.

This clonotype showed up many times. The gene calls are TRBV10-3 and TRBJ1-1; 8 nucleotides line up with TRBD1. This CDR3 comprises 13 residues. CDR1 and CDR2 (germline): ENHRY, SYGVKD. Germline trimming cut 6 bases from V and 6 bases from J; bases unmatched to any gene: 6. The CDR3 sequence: CAIRGQEVSEAFF. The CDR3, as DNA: TGTGCCATCAGGGGACAGGAAGTTTCTGAAGCTTTCTTT.

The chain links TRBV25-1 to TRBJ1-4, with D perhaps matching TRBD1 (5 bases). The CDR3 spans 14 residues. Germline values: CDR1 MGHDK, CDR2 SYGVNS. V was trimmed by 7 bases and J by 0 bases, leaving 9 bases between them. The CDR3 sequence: CASNPGATNEKLFF. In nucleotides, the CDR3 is TGTGCCAGCAACCCGGGGGCAACTAATGAAAAACTGTTTTTT.

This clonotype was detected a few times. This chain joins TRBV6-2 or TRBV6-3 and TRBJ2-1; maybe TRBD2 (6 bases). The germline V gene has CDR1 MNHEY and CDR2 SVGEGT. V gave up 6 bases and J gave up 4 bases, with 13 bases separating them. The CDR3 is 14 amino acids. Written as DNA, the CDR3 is TGTGCCAGCAGCCACCGGGGAGGATACAATGAGCAGTTCTTC. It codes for CASSHRGGYNEQFF.

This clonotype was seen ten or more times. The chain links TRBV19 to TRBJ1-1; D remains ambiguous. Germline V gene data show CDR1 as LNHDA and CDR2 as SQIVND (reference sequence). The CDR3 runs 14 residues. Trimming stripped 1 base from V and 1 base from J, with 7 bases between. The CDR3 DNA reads TGTGCCAGTAGTATAGGACAAAGGAACACTGAAGCTTTCTTT. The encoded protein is CASSIGQRNTEAFF.

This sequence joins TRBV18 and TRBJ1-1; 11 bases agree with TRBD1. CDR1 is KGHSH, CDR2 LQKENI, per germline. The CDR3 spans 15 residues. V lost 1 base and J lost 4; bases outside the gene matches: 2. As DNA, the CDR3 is TGTGCCAGCTCACCACAGGGACAGGGGGTCACTGAAGCTTTCTTT. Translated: CASSPQGQGVTEAFF.

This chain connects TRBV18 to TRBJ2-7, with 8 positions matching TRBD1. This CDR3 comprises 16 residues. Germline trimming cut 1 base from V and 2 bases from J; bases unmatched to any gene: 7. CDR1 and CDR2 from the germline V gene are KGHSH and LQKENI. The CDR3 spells CASSPRPDRDPYEQYF. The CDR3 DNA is TGTGCCAGCTCACCACGCCCGGACAGGGACCCCTACGAGCAGTACTTC. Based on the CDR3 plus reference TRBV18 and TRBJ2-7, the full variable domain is NAGVMQNPRHLVRRRGQEARLRCSPMKGHSHVYWYRQLPEEGLKFMVYLQKENIIDESGMPKERFSAEFPKEGPSILRIQQVVRGDSAAYFCASSPRPDRDPYEQYFGPGTRLTVT.

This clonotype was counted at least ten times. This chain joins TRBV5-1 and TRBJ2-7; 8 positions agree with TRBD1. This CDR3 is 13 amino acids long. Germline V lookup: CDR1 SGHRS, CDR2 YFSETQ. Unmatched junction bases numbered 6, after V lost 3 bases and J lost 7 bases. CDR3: CASSSGGAAEQYF. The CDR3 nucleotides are TGCGCCAGCAGCTCAGGGGGCGCGGCTGAGCAGTACTTC.

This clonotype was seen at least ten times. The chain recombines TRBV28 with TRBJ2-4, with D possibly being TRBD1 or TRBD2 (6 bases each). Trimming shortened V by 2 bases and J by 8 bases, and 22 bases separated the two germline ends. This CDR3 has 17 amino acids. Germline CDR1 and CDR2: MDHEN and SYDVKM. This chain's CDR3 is CASSLGGLLSGLDIQYF. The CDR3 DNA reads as TGTGCCAGCAGTTTAGGGGGGCTGCTTTCAGGGTTGGACATTCAGTACTTC.

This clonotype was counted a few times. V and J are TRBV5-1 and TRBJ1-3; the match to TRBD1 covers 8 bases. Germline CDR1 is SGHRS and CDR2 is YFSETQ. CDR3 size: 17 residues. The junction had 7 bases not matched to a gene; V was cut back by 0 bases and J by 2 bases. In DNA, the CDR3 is TGCGCCAGCAGCTTGGGGCAGGGGGCTTCTACTGGAAACACCATATATTTT. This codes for CASSLGQGASTGNTIYF.

For the CDR3, the DNA is TGTGCCAGCAGACGTCACTCCCAAGCTAGCACAGATACGCAGTATTTT. Residues: CASRRHSQASTDTQYF. The rearrangement links TRBV5-4 to TRBJ2-3, with D unresolved. The CDR3 sequence is 16 residues long. The V gene's germline CDR1 is SGHNT and CDR2 YYREEE (reference sequence). Trimming removed 5 bases from V and 0 bases from J, with 16 bases in between.

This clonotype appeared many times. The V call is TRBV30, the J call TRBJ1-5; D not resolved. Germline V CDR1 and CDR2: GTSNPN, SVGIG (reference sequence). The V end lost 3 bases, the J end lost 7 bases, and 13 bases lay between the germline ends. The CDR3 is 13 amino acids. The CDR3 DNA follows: TGTGCCTGGAGCCCGGACTCGAGCCAGCCCCAGCATTTT. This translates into CAWSPDSSQPQHF.